These 18 T cell receptor beta chains originate from one sample sequenced in a study of blood T cell repertoires in COVID-19. Repertoires were generated with immunoSEQ multiplex PCR, while TCRdb's copy carries only in-frame clones and drops some. There are roughly 70,000 clones in the sample; roughly four fifths occur only once, and 25% to 30% lies in the top ten. The source material was peripheral blood. The receptors here all came from a human donor in a cohort sampled during active COVID-19.

The chain carries TRBV7-9 and TRBJ2-7; possible D gene TRBD1, 5 bases. The CDR3 covers 15 residues. V dropped 5 bases and J dropped 2 bases, with 16 bases sitting between them. Germline V CDR1 and CDR2: SEHNR, FQNEAQ (reference sequence). In nucleotides, the CDR3 is TGTGCCAGCAGCCCAGGGTTTGGGCCTCCCTACGAGCAGTACTTC. It codes for CASSPGFGPPYEQYF.

V and J are TRBV5-1 and TRBJ1-4; D is ambiguous. Germline CDR1 is SGHRS and CDR2 is YFSETQ. Between the trimmed V and J ends, which lost 3 bases and 8 bases, there was a span of 14 bases. The CDR3 is 14 residues long. The CDR3 here is CASSSTGSREKLFF. In DNA form, the CDR3 reads TGCGCCAGCAGCTCAACCGGGAGCCGCGAAAAACTGTTTTTT.

This clone was seen a few times. The rearrangement uses TRBV20-1 and TRBJ1-6, with D unclear. CDR3 length equals 14 residues. V gave up 3 bases and J gave up 5 bases, with 11 bases separating them. Per germline, CDR1 DFQATT and CDR2 SNEGSKA (reference sequence). The CDR3 DNA reads TGCAGTGCTAGTAGGACTATAGATAATTCACCCCTCCACTTT. It codes for CSASRTIDNSPLHF.

The chain has TRBV18 and TRBJ2-3; weak D call: TRBD2 (6 bases). CDR1 KGHSH and CDR2 LQKENI come from the germline V gene. CDR3 size: 16 residues. V gave up 6 bases and J gave up 0 bases, with 16 bases separating them. CDR3 sequence (DNA): TGTGCCAGCTCTATCAGCGCGGGAACTAGCACAGATACGCAGTATTTT. Translating it yields CASSISAGTSTDTQYF.

This chain links TRBV6-1 with TRBJ2-2; D remains ambiguous. From germline, CDR1 is MNHNS and CDR2 SASEGT. The V end was cut by 0 bases, the J end by 6 bases, with 17 bases between. CDR3 size: 17 residues. CDR3 region: CASSEAYIYRDAGELFF. CDR3 DNA: TGTGCCAGCAGTGAAGCCTACATATACAGAGACGCCGGGGAGCTGTTTTTT.

The genes are TRBV18 and TRBJ1-1; D remains unclear. Trimming removed 0 bases from V and 0 bases from J, with 8 bases in between. Germline CDR1 KGHSH, CDR2 LQKENI. The CDR3 is 15 residues long. The CDR3 DNA sequence: TGTGCCAGCTCACCACCTTCAGTGATGAACACTGAAGCTTTCTTT. This codes for CASSPPSVMNTEAFF.

The V call is TRBV5-6, the J call TRBJ2-5; maybe TRBD1 (6 bases). The germline V gene has CDR1 SGHDT and CDR2 YYEEEE. The CDR3 spans 13 residues. The V and J ends lost 4 bases and 3 bases respectively, with 10 bases between them. The CDR3 DNA is TGTGCCAGCAGCCTTAGGACAGAAGAGACCCAGTACTTC. Translating gives CASSLRTEETQYF.

V and J are TRBV27 and TRBJ1-1; perhaps TRBD1 as D (5 bases). Trimming left V 6 bases short and J 5 bases short, with 16 bases between. The CDR3 runs to 14 residues. CDR1 is MNHEY, CDR2 SMNVEV, per germline (reference sequence). CDR3 DNA sequence: TGTGCCAGCAGAAACACAGGTACGAGGACTGAAGCTTTCTTT. Its protein is CASRNTGTRTEAFF.

This clone was picked up a small number of times. The chain employs TRBV7-9 and TRBJ1-3; D is unclear. V lost 1 base and J 0 bases, leaving 7 bases between the germline ends. CDR1 SEHNR and CDR2 FQNEAQ come from the germline V gene (reference sequence). The CDR3 is made up of 15 amino acids. For the CDR3, the DNA is TGTGCCAGCAGCTTAGTTCCTAGCTCTGGAAACACCATATATTTT. Protein: CASSLVPSSGNTIYF.

This clone was seen a handful of times. The chain employs TRBV27 and TRBJ1-3; D not certain. CDR3 length: 13 residues. The germline V gene has CDR1 MNHEY and CDR2 SMNVEV (reference sequence). V was shortened by 0 bases and J by 4 bases, with 4 bases between the two germline ends. This chain's CDR3 is CASSLSMGNTIYF. The CDR3 coding sequence is TGTGCCAGCAGTTTATCTATGGGAAACACCATATATTTT.

This chain links TRBV9 with TRBJ2-3, with D uncertain. Germline V gene sequence: CDR1 SGDLS, CDR2 YYNGEE. The V gene lost 4 bases and the J gene lost 3 bases, with 15 bases spanning the gap. There are 15 residues in the CDR3. The CDR3 here is CASSPPGHLTDTQYF. The CDR3 nucleotides read TGTGCCAGCAGCCCCCCTGGGCACCTGACAGATACGCAGTATTTT.

The V call is TRBV7-8, the J call TRBJ2-7; 10 nucleotides align to TRBD1. The germline V gene has CDR1 SGHVS and CDR2 FQNEAQ. J lost 0 bases, V lost 5 bases, and 4 bases had no gene match. This CDR3 is built from 15 residues. CDR3 amino acids: CASSAGTGDSYEQYF. CDR3 coding DNA: TGTGCCAGCAGCGCAGGGACAGGGGACTCCTACGAGCAGTACTTC. Using reference TRBV7-8 and TRBJ2-7 for the parts outside the CDR3, the full variable domain is GAGVSQSPRYKVAKRGQDVALRCDPISGHVSLFWYQQALGQGPEFLTYFQNEAQLDKSGLPSDRFFAERPEGSVSTLKIQRTQQEDSAVYLCASSAGTGDSYEQYFGPGTRLTVT.

This sequence joins TRBV6-5 and TRBJ2-3; TRBD2 matches 8 bases. V dropped 8 bases and J dropped 8; count of bases not matched to a gene: 6. In germline, CDR1 is MNHEY, CDR2 SVGAGI. The CDR3 length is 12 residues. CDR3 nucleotides: TGTGCCAGCGGGATAGCGGGGACTACGCAGTATTTT. This translates into CASGIAGTTQYF.

This CDR3 is CASSHSGGLQETQYF. As DNA, the CDR3 is TGTGCCAGCAGCCACAGCGGGGGGCTTCAAGAGACCCAGTACTTC. This rearrangement joins TRBV3-1 (or the pseudogene TRBV3-2) to TRBJ2-5; 9 bases fit TRBD2. V shed 3 bases and J 2 bases; nucleotides not matched to a gene: 4. Germline CDR1 and CDR2: LGHDT and YNNKEL (reference sequence). The CDR3 is made up of 15 amino acids.

This clone has more than one count but fewer than ten. The chain links TRBV5-1 to TRBJ2-3; possible D gene TRBD2, 6 bases. The germline gives CDR1 SGHRS, CDR2 YFSETQ. The CDR3 totals 17 residues. V dropped 0 bases and J dropped 5 bases, with 19 bases sitting between them. The CDR3 sequence is CASSLASGVDWGDTQYF. CDR3 nucleotides: TGCGCCAGCAGCTTGGCCTCGGGGGTGGATTGGGGAGATACGCAGTATTTT.

The CDR3 DNA follows: TGTGCCAGCAGCTTAGATCGGGGGACTAGCGGGGGCAATGAGCAGTTCTTC. It yields the protein CASSLDRGTSGGNEQFF. The chain carries TRBV11-3 and TRBJ2-1; 14 bases are shared with TRBD2. The germline gives CDR1 SGHNT, CDR2 YENEEA. The CDR3 has 17 residues. V dropped 0 bases and J dropped 6; count of bases not matched to a gene: 4.

The CDR3 DNA follows: TGCGCCAGCAGCGAAGGACAGACGGAGACCCAGTACTTC. It is translated as CASSEGQTETQYF. This rearrangement joins TRBV5-1 to TRBJ2-5; D may be TRBD1 (6 bases). Germline values: CDR1 SGHRS, CDR2 YFSETQ. The CDR3 consists of 13 residues. V dropped 4 bases and J dropped 5 bases, with 12 bases sitting between them.

The rearrangement joins TRBV10-3 to TRBJ1-2; D possibly corresponds to TRBD1 (5 bases). This CDR3 has 13 amino acids. Deletions cut 6 bases from V and 0 bases from J, with 8 bases between. Germline loops: CDR1 ENHRY, CDR2 SYGVKD. The CDR3 loop reads CAISREANYGYTF. The CDR3 nucleotides read TGTGCCATCAGCAGGGAGGCTAACTATGGCTACACCTTC.